This T cell receptor beta chain was sequenced in a study of blood T cell repertoires in COVID-19. This table comes from immunoSEQ multiplex PCR, and its TCRdb copy is limited to in-frame clones, with some not included. The table records more than 90,000 clones, about 77% of them present only once. V was shortened by 4 bases and J by 0 bases, with 6 bases between the two germline ends. The germline V gene encodes CDR1 SEHNR and CDR2 FQNEAQ (reference sequence). The CDR3 is made up of 13 amino acids. The sequencing input was peripheral blood. The clonotype originates from a woman of 80 years or more with acute or convalescent COVID-19. The chain joins TRBV7-9 to TRBJ1-2; D remains ambiguous. The CDR3 protein is CASSSRANYGYTF. DNA of the CDR3: TGTGCCAGCAGCTCCCGAGCTAACTATGGCTACACCTTC.